This T cell receptor beta chain was identified during a study of beta chain features in type 1 diabetes. The study's findings and limits: Among patients with Type 1 diabetes, TCRB CDR3s were moderately but significantly shorter in every one of the four CD4+ subsets.

This clone was detected a few times. The antigen remains undetermined. Trimming took off 2 bases at V and 2 bases at J, with 18 bases between the two ends. Germline V lookup: CDR1 GTSNPN, CDR2 SVGIG (reference sequence). The CDR3 extends over 16 amino acids. Investigators reverse transcribed all isolated RNA, so they sequenced expressed TCRB transcripts. For naive, central memory and regulatory T cell samples, reads averaged about 3.5 million. Generated by immunoSEQ multiplex PCR, the TCRdb table keeps only in-frame clones and is missing some. Among 550,000 to 850,000 clones listed, roughly 13% were seen once.

The rearrangement links TRBV30 to TRBJ1-2; D gene ambiguous. The receptor was isolated from a man younger than 35 with type 1 diabetes. Sequenced sample: naive CD4+ T cells from blood. CDR3 nucleotide sequence: TGTGCCTGGAGTATCGATGTGCTCGGGGAGAACTATGGCTACACCTTC. Translation: CAWSIDVLGENYGYTF.